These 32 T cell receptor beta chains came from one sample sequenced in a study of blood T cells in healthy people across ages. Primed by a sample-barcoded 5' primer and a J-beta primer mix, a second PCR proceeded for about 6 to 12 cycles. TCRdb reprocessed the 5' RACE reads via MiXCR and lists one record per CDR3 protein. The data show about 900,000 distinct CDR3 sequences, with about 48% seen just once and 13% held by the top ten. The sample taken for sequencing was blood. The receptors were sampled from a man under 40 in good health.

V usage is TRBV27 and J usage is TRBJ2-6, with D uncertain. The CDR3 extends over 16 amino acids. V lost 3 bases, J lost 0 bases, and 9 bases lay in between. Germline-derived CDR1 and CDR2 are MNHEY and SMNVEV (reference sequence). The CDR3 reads CASSFGGDSGANVLTF. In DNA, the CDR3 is TGTGCCAGCAGTTTTGGCGGAGACTCTGGGGCCAACGTCCTGACTTTC.

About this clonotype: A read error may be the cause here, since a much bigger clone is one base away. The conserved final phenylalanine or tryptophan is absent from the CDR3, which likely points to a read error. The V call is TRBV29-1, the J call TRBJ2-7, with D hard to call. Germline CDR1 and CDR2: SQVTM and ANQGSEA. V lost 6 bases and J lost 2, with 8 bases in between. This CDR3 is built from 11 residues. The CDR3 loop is CSVQAAYEQYL. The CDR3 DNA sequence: TGCAGCGTCCAGGCGGCCTACGAGCAGTACCTC.

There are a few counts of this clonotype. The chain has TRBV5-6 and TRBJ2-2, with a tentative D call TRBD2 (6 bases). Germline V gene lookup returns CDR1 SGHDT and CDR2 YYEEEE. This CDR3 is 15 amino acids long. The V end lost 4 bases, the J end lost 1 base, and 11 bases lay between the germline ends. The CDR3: CASSMWGENTGELFF. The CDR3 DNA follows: TGTGCCAGCAGCATGTGGGGGGAGAACACCGGGGAGCTGTTTTTT.

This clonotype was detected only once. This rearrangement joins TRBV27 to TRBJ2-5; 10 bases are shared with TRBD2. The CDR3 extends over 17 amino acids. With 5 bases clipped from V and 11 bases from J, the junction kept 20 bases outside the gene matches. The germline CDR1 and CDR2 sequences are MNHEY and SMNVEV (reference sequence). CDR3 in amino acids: CASSPLETSGDYNEQYF. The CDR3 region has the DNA TGTGCCAGCAGTCCCCTTGAAACTAGCGGGGACTACAATGAGCAGTACTTC.

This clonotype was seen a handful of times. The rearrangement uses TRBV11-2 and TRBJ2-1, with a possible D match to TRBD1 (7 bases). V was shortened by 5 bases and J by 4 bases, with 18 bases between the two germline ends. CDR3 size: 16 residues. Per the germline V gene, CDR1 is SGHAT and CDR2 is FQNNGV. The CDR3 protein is CASSPNRGGLYNEQFF. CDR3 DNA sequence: TGTGCCAGCAGCCCTAACAGGGGCGGACTATACAATGAGCAGTTCTTC.

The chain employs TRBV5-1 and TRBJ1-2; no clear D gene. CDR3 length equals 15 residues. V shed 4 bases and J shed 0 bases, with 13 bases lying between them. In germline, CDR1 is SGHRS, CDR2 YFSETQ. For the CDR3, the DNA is TGCGCCAGCAGCCCCATTGAACTCCCTAACTATGGCTACACCTTC. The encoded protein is CASSPIELPNYGYTF.

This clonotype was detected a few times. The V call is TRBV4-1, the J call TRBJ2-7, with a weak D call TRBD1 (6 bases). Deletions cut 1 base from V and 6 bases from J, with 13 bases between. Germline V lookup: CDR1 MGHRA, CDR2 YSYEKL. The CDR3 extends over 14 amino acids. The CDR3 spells CASSQVRDIPEQYF. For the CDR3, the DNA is TGCGCCAGCAGCCAAGTAAGGGACATTCCCGAGCAGTACTTC.

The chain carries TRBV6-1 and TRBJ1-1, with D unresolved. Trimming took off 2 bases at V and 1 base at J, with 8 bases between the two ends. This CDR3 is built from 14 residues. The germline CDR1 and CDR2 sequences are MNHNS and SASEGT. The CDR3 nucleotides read TGTGCCAGCAGTGAAATTCCGGGGAACACTGAAGCTTTCTTT. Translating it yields CASSEIPGNTEAFF.

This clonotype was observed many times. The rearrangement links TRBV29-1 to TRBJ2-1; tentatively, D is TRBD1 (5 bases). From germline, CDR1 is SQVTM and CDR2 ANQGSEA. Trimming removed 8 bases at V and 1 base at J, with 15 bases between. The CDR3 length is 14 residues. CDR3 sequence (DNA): TGCAGCCCGACAGCCTCTACTTCCTACAATGAGCAGTTCTTC. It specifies CSPTASTSYNEQFF.

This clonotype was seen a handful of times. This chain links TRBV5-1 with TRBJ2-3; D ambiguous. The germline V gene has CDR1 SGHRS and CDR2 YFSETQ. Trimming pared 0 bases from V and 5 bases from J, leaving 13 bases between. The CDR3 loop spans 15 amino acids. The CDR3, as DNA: TGCGCCAGCAGCTTGGGAGAGGAACGAGAAGATACGCAGTATTTT. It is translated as CASSLGEEREDTQYF.

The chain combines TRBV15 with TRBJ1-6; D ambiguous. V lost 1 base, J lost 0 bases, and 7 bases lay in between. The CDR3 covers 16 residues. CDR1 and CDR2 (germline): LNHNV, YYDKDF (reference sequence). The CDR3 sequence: CATSRGDGSYNSPLHF. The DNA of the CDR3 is TGTGCCACCAGCAGAGGCGACGGCTCCTATAATTCACCCCTCCACTTT.

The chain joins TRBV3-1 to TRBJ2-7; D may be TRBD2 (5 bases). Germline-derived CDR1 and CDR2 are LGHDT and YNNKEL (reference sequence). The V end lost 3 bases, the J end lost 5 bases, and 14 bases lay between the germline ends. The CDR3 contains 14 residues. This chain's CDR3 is CASSQAQEGHEQYF. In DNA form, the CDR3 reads TGTGCCAGCAGCCAGGCCCAAGAGGGTCACGAGCAGTACTTC.

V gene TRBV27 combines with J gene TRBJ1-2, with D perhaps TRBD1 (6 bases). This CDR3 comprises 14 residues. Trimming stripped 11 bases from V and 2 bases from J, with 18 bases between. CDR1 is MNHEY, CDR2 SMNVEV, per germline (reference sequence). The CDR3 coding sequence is TGTGCCTCCGGAGGGGGGCTCGACAACTATGGCTACACCTTC. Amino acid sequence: CASGGGLDNYGYTF.

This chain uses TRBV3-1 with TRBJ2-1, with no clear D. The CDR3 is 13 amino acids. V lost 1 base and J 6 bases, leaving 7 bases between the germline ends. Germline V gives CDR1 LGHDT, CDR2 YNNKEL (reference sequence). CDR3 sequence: CASSQGASNEQFF. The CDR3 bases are TGTGCCAGCAGCCAAGGGGCGAGCAATGAGCAGTTCTTC.

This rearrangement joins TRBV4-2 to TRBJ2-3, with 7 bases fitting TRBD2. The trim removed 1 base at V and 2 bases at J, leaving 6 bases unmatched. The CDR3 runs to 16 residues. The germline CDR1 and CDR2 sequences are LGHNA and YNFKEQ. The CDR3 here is CASSQAGTIYTDTQYF. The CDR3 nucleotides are TGTGCCAGCAGCCAAGCGGGGACTATATACACAGATACGCAGTATTTT.

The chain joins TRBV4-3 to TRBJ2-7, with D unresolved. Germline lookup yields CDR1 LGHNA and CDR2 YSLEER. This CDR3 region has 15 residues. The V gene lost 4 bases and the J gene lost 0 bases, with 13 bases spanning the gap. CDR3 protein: CASSRDDKPSYEQYF. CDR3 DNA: TGCGCCAGCAGCCGCGACGACAAGCCCTCCTACGAGCAGTACTTC.

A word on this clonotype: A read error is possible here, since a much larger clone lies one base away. CDR3: CVSSQDMNTEAFF. In DNA, the CDR3 is TGTGTCAGCAGCCAAGACATGAACACTGAAGCTTTCTTT. V usage is TRBV7-2 and J usage is TRBJ1-1; the D is unclear. This CDR3 spans 13 amino acids. Germline lookup yields CDR1 SGHTA and CDR2 FQGNSA. Complete variable domain (other parts from reference TRBV7-2 and TRBJ1-1): GAGVSQSPSNKVTEKGKDVELRCDPISGHTALYWYRQSLGQGLEFLIYFQGNSAPDKSGLPSDRFSAERTGGSVSTLTIQRTQQEDSAVYLCVSSQDMNTEAFFGQGTRLTVV.

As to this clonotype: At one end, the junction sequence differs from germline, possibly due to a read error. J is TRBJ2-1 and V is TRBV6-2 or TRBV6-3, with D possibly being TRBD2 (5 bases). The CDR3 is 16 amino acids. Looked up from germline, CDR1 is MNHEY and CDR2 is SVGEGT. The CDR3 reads CVSNPPEAAAEDEQFF. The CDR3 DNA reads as TGTGTCAGCAACCCCCCAGAAGCGGCGGCAGAGGATGAGCAGTTCTTC.

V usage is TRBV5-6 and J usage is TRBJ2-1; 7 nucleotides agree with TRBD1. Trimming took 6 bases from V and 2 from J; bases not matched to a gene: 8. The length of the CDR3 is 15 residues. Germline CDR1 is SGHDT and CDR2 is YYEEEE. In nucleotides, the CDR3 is TGTGCCAGCACCGCGGACAGGACCCCCTACAATGAGCAGTTCTTC. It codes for CASTADRTPYNEQFF. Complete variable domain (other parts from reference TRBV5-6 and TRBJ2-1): DAGVTQSPTHLIKTRGQQVTLRCSPKSGHDTVSWYQQALGQGPQFIFQYYEEEERQRGNFPDRFSGHQFPNYSSELNVNALLLGDSALYLCASTADRTPYNEQFFGPGTRLTVL.

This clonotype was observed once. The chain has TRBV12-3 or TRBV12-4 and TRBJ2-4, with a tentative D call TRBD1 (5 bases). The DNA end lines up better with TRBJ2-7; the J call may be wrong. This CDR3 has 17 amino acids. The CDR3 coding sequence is TGTGCCAGCAGTTTAGGGCGACAGTACACGCTAACCTACGAGCAGTACTTC. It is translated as CASSLGRQYTLTYEQYF.

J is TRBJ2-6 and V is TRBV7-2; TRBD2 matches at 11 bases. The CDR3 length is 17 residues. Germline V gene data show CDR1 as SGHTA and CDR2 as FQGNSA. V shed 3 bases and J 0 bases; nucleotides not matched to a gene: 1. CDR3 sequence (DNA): TGTGCCAGCAGCTTTAGCGGGGGGGTCTCTGGGGCCAACGTCCTGACTTTC. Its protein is CASSFSGGVSGANVLTF.

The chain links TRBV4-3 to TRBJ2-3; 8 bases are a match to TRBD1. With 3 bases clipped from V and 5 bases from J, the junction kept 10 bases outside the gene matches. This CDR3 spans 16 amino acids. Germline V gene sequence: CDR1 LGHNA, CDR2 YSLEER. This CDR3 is CASSQDPRGLQDTQYF. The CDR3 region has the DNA TGCGCCAGCAGCCAGGACCCCAGGGGGCTCCAAGATACGCAGTATTTT.

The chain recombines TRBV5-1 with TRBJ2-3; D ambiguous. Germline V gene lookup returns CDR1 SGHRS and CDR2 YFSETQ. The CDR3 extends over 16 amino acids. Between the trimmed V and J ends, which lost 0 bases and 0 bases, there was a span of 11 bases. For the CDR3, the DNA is TGCGCCAGCAGCTTGGACAGCCCAAGTAGCACAGATACGCAGTATTTT. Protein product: CASSLDSPSSTDTQYF. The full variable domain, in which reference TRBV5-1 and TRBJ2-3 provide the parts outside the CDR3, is KAGVTQTPRYLIKTRGQQVTLSCSPISGHRSVSWYQQTPGQGLQFLFEYFSETQRNKGNFPGRFSGRQFSNSRSEMNVSTLELGDSALYLCASSLDSPSSTDTQYFGPGTRLTVL.

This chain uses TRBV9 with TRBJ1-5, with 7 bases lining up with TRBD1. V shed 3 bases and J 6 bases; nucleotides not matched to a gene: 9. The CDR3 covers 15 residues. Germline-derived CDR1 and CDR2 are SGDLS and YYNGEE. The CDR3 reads CASSGQGDSRQPQHF. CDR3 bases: TGTGCCAGCAGCGGTCAGGGGGATTCACGTCAGCCCCAGCATTTT.

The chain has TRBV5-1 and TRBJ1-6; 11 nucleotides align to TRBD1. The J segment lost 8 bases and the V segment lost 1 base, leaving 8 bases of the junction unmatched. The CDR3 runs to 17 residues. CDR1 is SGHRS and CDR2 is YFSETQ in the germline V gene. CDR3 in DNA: TGCGCCAGCAGCTTGCACCCGGGACAGGGGGTTGATTCACCCCTCCACTTT. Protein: CASSLHPGQGVDSPLHF. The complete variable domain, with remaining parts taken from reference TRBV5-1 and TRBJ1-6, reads KAGVTQTPRYLIKTRGQQVTLSCSPISGHRSVSWYQQTPGQGLQFLFEYFSETQRNKGNFPGRFSGRQFSNSRSEMNVSTLELGDSALYLCASSLHPGQGVDSPLHFGNGTRLTVT.

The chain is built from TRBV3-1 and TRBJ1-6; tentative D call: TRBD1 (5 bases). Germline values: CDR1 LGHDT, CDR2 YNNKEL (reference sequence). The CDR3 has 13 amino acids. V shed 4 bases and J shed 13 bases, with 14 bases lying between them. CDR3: CASSPSQGTPLHF. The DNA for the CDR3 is TGTGCCAGCAGCCCCTCTCAGGGAACCCCCCTCCACTTT.

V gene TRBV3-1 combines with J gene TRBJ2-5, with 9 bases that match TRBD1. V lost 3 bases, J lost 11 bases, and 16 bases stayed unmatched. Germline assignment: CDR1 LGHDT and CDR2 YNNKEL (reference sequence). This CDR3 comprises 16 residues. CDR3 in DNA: TGTGCCAGCAGCCATTTTACAGGGGGCAGGGGTCATGAGCAGTACTTC. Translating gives CASSHFTGGRGHEQYF.

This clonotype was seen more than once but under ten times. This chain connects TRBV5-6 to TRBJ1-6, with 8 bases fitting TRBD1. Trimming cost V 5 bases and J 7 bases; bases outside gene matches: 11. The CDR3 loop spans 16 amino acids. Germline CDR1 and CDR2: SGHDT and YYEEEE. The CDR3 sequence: CASSFAGQERNSPLHF. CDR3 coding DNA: TGTGCCAGCAGTTTTGCGGGACAGGAACGAAATTCACCCCTCCACTTT.

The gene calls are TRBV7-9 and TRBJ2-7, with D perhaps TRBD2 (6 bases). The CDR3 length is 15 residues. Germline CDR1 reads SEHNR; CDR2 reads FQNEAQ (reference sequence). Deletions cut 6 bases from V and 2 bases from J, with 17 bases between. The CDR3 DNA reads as TGTGCCAGCAGTTCCAGGGCGGGGAACCCCTACGAGCAGTACTTC. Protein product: CASSSRAGNPYEQYF.

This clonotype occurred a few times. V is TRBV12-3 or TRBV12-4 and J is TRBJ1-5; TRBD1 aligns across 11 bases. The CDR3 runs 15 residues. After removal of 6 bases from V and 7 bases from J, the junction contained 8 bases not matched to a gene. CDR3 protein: CASSLDRGPYQPQHF. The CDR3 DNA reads TGTGCCAGCAGCCTGGACAGGGGGCCCTACCAGCCCCAGCATTTT.

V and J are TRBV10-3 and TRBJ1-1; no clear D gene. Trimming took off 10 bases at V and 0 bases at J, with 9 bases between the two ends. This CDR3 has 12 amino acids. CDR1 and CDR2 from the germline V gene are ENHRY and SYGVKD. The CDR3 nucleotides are TGTGCCACCCAGACGGTGAACACTGAAGCTTTCTTT. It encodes CATQTVNTEAFF.

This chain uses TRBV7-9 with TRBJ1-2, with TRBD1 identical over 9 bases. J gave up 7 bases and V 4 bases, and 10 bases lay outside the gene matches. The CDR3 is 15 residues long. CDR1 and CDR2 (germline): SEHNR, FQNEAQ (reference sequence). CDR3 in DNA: TGTGCCAGCAGCTCGAGGGACAGGGAACTATTTGGCTACACCTTC. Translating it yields CASSSRDRELFGYTF. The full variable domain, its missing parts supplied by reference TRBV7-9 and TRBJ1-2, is DTGVSQNPRHKITKRGQNVTFRCDPISEHNRLYWYRQTLGQGPEFLTYFQNEAQLEKSRLLSDRFSAERPKGSFSTLEIQRTEQGDSAMYLCASSSRDRELFGYTFGSGTRLTVV.